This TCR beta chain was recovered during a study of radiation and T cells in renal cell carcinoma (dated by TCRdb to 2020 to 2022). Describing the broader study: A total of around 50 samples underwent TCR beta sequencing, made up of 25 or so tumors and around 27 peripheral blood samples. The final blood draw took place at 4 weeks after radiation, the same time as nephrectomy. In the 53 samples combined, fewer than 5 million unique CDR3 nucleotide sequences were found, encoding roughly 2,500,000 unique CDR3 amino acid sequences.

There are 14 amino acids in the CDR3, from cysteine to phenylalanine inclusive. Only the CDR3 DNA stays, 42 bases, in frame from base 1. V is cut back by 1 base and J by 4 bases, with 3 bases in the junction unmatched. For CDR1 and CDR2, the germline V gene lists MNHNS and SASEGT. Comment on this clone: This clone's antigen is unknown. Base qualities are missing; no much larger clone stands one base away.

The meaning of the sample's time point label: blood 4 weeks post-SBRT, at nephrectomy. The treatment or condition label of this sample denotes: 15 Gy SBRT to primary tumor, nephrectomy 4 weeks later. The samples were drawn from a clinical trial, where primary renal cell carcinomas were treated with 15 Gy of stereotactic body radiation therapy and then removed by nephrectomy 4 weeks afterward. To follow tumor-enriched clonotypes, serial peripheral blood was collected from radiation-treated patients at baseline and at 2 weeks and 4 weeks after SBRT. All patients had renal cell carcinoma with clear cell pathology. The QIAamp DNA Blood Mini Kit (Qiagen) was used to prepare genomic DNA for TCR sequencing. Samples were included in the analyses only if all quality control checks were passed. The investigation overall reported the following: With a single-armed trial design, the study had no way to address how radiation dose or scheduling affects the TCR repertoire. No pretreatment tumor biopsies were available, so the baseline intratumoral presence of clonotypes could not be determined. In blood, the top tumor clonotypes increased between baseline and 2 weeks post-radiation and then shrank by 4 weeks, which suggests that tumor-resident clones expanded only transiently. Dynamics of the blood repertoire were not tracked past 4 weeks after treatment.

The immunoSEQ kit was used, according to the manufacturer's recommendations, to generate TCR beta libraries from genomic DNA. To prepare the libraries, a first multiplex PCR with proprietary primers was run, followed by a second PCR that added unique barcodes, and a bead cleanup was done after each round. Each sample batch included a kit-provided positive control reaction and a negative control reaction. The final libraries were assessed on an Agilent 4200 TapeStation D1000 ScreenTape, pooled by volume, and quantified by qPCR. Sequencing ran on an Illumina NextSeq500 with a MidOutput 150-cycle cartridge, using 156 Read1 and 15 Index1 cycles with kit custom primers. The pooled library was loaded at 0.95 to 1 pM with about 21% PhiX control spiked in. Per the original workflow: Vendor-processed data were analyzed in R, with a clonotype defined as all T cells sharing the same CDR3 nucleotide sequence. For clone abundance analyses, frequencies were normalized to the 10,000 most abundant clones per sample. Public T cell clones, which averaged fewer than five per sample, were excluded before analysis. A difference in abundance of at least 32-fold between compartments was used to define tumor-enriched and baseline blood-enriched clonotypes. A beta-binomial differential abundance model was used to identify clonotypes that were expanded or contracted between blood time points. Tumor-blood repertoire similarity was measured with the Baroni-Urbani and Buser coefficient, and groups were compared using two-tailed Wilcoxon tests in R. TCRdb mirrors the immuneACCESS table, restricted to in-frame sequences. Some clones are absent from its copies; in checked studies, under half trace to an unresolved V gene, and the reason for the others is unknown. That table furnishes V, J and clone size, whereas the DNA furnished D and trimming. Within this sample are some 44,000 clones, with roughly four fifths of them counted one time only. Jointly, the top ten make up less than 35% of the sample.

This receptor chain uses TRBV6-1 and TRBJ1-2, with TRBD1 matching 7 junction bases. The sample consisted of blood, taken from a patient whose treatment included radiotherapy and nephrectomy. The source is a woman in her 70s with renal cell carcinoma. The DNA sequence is TGTGCCAGCAGTGAAGGGCAGGGGGGCTATGGCTACACCTTC. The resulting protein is CASSEGQGGYGYTF.